This T cell receptor (beta chain) originates from a study of blood T cells in healthy people across ages. Across the whole study: Through template switching, about one barcoded beta molecule was captured per two T cells, as measured in model experiments. General study results and limits: Possibly confounding the expanded clonotype changes was the fact that donor CMV status was unknown. Diversity was estimated from one million T cells, and these estimates were considered underestimates.

A word on this clonotype: The antigen remains undetermined.

Using a J-beta primer mix together with a sample-barcoded 5' primer, a second PCR was run for roughly 7 to 11 cycles. Any given sample supplied a minimum of 2.5 million CDR3-containing paired-end reads. TCRdb re-called the 5' RACE reads through MiXCR, storing one row per CDR3 protein. The sample lists hundreds of thousands of distinct CDR3 sequences; 62% were seen once. CDR1 DFQATT and CDR2 SNEGSKA come from the germline V gene (reference sequence). The junction had 5 bases not matched to a gene; V was cut back by 5 bases and J by 6 bases. The CDR3 has 13 amino acids. The receptor comes from a man aged 25-45 years in good health. This chain joins TRBV20-1 and TRBJ1-2, with TRBD1 matching 11 bases. Sequencing was done on a sample of blood. This CDR3 is CSAGQGAQDGYTF. The CDR3 DNA reads as TGCAGTGCTGGACAGGGGGCGCAGGATGGCTACACCTTC.